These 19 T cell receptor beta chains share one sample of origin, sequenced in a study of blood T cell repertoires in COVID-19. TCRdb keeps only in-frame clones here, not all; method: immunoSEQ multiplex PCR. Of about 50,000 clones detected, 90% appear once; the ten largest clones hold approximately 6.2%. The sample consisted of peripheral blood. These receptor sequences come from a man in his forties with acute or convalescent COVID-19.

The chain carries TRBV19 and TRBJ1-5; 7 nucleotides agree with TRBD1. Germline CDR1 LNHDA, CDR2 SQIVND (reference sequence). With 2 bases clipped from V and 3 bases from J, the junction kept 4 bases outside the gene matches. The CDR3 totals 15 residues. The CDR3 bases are TGTGCCAGTAGTATAAGACAGGGTGCCAATCAGCCCCAGCATTTT. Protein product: CASSIRQGANQPQHF.

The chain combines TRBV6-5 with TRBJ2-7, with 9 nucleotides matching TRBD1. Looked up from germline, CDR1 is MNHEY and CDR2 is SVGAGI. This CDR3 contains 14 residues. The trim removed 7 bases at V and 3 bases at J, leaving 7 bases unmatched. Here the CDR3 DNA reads TGTGCCAGCACCCTTACAGGGGGCATCTACGAGCAGTACTTC. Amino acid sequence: CASTLTGGIYEQYF.

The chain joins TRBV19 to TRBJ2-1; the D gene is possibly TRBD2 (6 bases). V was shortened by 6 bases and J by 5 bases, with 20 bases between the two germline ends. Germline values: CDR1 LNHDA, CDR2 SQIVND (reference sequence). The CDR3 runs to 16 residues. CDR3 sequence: CASSLAWRERNNEQFF. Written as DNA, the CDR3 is TGTGCCAGTAGCCTAGCTTGGAGGGAGAGAAACAATGAGCAGTTCTTC.

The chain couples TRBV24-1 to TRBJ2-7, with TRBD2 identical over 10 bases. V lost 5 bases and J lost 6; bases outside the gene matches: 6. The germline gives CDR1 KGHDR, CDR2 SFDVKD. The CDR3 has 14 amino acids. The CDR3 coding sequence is TGTGCCACCAGTGGGGTAGCGGGAGGAAGCGAGCAGTACTTC. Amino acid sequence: CATSGVAGGSEQYF.

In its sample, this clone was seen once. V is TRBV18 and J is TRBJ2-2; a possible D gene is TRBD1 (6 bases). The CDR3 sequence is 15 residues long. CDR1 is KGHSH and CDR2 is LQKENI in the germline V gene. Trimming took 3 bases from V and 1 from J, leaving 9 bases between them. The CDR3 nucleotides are TGTGCCAGCTCACCTTTGACAGGGAACACCGGGGAGCTGTTTTTT. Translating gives CASSPLTGNTGELFF.

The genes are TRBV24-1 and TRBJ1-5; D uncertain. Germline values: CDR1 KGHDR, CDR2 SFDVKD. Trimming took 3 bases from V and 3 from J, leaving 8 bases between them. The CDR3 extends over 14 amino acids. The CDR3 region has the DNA TGTGCCACCAGTGATGGAGGTTACAATCAGCCCCAGCATTTT. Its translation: CATSDGGYNQPQHF.

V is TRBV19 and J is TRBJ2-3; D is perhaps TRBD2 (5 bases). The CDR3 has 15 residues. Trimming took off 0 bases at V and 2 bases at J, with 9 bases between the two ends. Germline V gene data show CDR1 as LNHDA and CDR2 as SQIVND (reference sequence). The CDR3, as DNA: TGTGCCAGTAGTATAGAACTAGTCCCCACAGATACGCAGTATTTT. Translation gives CASSIELVPTDTQYF. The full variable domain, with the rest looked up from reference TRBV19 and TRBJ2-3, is DGGITQSPKYLFRKEGQNVTLSCEQNLNHDAMYWYRQDPGQGLRLIYYSQIVNDFQKGDIAEGYSVSREKKESFPLTVTSAQKNPTAFYLCASSIELVPTDTQYFGPGTRLTVL.

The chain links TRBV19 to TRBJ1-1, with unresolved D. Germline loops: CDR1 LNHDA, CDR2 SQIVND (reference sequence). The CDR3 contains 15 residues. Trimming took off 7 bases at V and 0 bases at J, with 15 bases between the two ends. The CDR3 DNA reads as TGTGCCAGTACTACTGGGAGGAACATGAACACTGAAGCTTTCTTT. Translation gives CASTTGRNMNTEAFF.

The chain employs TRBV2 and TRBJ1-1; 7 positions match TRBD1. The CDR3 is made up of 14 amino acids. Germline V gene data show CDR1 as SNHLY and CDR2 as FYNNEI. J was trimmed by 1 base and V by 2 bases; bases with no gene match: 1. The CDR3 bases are TGTGCCAGCAGTGAACAGGGGGAGAACACTGAAGCTTTCTTT. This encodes CASSEQGENTEAFF.

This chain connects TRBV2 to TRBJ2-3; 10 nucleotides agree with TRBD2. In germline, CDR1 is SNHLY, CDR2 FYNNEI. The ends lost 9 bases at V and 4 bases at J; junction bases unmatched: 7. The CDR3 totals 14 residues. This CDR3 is CARTSSGRSDTQYF. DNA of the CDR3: TGTGCCAGAACTTCTAGCGGGAGATCAGATACGCAGTATTTT.

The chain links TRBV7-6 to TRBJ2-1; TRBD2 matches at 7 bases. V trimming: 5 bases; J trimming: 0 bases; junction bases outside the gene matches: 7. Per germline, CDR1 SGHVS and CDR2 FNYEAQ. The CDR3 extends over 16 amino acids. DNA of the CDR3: TGTGCCAGCAGCCCCACTAGCGCCTCCTCCTACAATGAGCAGTTCTTC. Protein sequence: CASSPTSASSYNEQFF.

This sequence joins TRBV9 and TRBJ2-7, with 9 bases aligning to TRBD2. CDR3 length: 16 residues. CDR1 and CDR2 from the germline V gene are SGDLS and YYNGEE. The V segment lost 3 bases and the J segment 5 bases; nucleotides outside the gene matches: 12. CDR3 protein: CASSARGVAGVNEQYF. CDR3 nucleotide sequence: TGTGCCAGCAGCGCGCGGGGGGTAGCGGGAGTAAACGAGCAGTACTTC.

The CDR3 DNA reads TGTGCCAGCAGCCTGACTAGCGGGGACAATGAGCAGTTCTTC. Protein sequence: CASSLTSGDNEQFF. The chain is built from TRBV2 and TRBJ2-1; TRBD2 matches 11 bases. The CDR3 is 14 amino acids. Trimming cost V 6 bases and J 5 bases; bases outside gene matches: 3. Germline V gene data show CDR1 as SNHLY and CDR2 as FYNNEI.

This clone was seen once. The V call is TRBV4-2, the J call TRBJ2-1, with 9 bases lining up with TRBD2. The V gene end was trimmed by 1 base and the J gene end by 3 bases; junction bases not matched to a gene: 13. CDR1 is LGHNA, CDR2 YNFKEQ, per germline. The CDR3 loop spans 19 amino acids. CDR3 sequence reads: CASSQVQGVAGAFYNEQFF. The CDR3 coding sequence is TGTGCCAGCAGCCAAGTGCAAGGGGTAGCGGGAGCGTTCTACAATGAGCAGTTCTTC.

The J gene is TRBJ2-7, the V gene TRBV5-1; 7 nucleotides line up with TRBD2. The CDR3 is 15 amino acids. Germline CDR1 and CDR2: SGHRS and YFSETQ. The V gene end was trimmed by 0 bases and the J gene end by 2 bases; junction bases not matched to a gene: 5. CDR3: CASSLGSGVTYEQYF. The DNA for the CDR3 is TGCGCCAGCAGCTTGGGCAGCGGGGTCACCTACGAGCAGTACTTC.

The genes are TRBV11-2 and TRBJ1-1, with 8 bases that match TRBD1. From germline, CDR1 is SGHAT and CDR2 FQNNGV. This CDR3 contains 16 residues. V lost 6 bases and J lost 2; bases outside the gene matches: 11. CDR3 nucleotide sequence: TGTGCCAGCAGACAGATCCGGGACAGGAGCAACACTGAAGCTTTCTTT. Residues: CASRQIRDRSNTEAFF.

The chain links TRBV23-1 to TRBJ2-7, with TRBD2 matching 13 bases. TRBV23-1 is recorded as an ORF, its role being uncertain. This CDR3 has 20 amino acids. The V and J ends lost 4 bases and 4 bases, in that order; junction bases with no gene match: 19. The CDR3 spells CASSPPPRTSGGHPSYEQYF. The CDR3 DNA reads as TGCGCCAGCAGTCCACCCCCCCGGACTAGCGGGGGCCATCCGAGTTACGAGCAGTACTTC.

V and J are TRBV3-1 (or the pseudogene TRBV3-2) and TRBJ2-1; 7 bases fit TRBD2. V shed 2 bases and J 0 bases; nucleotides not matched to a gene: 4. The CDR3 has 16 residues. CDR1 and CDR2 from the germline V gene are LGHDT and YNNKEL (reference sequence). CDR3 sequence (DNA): TGTGCCAGCAGCCAACGAGCGGGGTCCTCCTACAATGAGCAGTTCTTC. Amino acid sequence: CASSQRAGSSYNEQFF.

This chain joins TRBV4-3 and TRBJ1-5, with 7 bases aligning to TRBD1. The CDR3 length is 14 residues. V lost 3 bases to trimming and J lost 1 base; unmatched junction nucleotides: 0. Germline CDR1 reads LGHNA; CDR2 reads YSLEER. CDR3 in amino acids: CASSQGQSNQPQHF. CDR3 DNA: TGCGCCAGCAGCCAGGGACAGAGCAATCAGCCCCAGCATTTT.